This T cell receptor (beta chain) emerged from a study of shared clonotypes between healthy human individuals. Whole-study results and caveats: Generation probabilities were higher for clonotypes shared across all four sorted-subset donors than for unshared ones.

This CDR3 is built from 14 residues. V lost 5 bases, J lost 7 bases, and 4 bases stayed unmatched. Germline-derived CDR1 and CDR2 are SGHTA and FQGTGA. Each cell subset's genomic DNA was divided evenly among several immunoSEQ plates. Repertoires were generated with immunoSEQ multiplex PCR, while TCRdb's copy carries only in-frame clones and drops some. The sample holds hundreds of thousands of clones, roughly 70% seen once. A remark on this clone: Its cognate antigen is unknown.

Sample: memory CD4+ T cells sorted from blood. Stated subset: CD45RA-negative fraction. The sequence came from a woman aged 30 to 39 in good health. V is TRBV7-3 and J is TRBJ2-2, with 10 bases identical to TRBD2. The CDR3 DNA reads TGTGCCAGCAGCCCTAGCGGGAGAGGCGGGGAGCTGTTTTTT. It codes for CASSPSGRGGELFF.